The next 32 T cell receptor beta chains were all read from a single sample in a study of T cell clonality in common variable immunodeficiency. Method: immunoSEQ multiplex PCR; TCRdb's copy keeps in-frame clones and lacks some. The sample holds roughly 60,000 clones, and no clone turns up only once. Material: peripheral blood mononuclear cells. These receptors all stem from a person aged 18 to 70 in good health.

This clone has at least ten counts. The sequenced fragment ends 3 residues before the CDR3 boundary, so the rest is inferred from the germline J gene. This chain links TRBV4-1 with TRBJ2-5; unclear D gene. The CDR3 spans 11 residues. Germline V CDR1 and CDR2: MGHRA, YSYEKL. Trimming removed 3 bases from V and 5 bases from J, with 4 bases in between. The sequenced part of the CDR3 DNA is TGCGCCAGCAGCCAGGCTGAGACC. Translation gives CASSQAET. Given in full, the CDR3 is CASSQAETQYF.

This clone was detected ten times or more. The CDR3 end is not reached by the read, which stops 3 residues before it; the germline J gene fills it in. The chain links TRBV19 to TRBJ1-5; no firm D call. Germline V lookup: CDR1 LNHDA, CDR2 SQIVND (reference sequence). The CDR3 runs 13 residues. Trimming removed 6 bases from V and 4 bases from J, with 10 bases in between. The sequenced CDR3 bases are TGTGCCAGTAGCCCGACGGGGAATCAGCCC. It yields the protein CASSPTGNQP. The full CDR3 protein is CASSPTGNQPQHF.

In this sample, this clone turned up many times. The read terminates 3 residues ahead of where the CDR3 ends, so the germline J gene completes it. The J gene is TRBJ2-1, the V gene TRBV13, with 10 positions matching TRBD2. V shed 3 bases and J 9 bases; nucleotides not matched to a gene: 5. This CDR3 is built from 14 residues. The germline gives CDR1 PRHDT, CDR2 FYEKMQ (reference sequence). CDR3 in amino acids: CASSLGLAGVEQFF. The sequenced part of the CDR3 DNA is TGTGCCAGCAGCTTGGGGCTAGCGGGAGTTGAG.

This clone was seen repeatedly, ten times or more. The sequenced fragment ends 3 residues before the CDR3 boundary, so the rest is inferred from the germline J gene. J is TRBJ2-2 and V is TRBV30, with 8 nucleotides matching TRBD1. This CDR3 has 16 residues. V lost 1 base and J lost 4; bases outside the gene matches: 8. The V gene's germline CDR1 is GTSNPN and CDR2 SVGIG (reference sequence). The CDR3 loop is CAWSGKTGAVTGELFF. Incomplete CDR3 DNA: TGTGCCTGGAGTGGCAAGACAGGGGCCGTCACCGGGGAG.

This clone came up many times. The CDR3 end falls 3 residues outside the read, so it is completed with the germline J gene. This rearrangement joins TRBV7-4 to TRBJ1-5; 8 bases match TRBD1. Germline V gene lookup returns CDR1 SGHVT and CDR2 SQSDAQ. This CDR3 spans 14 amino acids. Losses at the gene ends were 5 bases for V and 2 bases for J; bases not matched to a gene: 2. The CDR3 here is CASSRGQGNQPQHF. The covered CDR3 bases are TGTGCCAGCAGCCGGGGACAGGGCAATCAGCCC.

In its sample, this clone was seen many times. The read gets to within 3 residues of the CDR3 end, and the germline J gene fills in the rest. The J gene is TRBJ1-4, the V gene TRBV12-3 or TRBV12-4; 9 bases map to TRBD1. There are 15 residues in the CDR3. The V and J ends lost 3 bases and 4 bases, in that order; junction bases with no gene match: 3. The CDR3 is CASSFGGQGNEKLFF. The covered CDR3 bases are TGTGCCAGCAGTTTTGGGGGACAGGGTAATGAAAAA.

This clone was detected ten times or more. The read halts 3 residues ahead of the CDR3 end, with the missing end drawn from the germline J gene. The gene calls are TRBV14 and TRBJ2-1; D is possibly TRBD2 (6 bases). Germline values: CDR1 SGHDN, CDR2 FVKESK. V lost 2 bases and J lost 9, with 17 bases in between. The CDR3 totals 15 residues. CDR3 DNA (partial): TGTGCCAGCAGCCAATACATCGGGCCCGGGGGTGAG. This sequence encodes CASSQYIGPGGE. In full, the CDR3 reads CASSQYIGPGGEQFF.

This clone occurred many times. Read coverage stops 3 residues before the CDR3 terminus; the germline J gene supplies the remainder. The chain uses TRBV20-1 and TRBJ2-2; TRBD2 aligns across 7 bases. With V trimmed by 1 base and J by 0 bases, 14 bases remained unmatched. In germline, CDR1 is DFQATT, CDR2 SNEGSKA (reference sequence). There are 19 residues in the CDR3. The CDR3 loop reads CSARADRRGTTSNTGELFF. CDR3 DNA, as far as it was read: TGCAGTGCTAGAGCGGATCGCCGCGGGACTACGTCGAACACCGGGGAG.

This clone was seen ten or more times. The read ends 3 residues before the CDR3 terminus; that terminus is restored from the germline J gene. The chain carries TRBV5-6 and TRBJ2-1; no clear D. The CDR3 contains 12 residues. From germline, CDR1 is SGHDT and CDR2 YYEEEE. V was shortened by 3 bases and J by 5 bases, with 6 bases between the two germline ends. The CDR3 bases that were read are TGTGCCAGCAGCTCCGGTAACAATGAG. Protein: CASSSGNNE. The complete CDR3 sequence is CASSSGNNEQFF.

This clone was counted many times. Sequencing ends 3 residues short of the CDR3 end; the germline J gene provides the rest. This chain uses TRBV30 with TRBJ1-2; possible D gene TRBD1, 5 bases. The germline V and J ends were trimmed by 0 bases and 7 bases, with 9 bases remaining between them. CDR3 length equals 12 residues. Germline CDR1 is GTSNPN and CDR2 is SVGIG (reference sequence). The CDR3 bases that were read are TGTGCCTGGAGTGTGGGGGGACGTGGC. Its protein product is CAWSVGGRG. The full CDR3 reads CAWSVGGRGYTF. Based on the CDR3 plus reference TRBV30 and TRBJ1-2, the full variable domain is SQTIHQWPATLVQPVGSPLSLECTVEGTSNPNLYWYRQAAGRGLQLLFYSVGIGQISSEVPQNLSASRPQDRQFILSSKKLLLSDSGFYLCAWSVGGRGYTFGSGTRLTVV.

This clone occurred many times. The part of the CDR3 DNA that was read is TGCAGTGCTAGACAGAGAACCTCCCACACTGAA. Translated, it gives CSARQRTSHTE. The entire CDR3 protein reads CSARQRTSHTEAFF. The chain combines TRBV20-1 with TRBJ1-1; D remains ambiguous. The read terminates 3 residues before the CDR3 end, so the remaining end is supplied by the germline J gene. Trimming stripped 2 bases from V and 3 bases from J, with 13 bases between. Germline V gene lookup returns CDR1 DFQATT and CDR2 SNEGSKA (reference sequence). This CDR3 region has 14 residues.

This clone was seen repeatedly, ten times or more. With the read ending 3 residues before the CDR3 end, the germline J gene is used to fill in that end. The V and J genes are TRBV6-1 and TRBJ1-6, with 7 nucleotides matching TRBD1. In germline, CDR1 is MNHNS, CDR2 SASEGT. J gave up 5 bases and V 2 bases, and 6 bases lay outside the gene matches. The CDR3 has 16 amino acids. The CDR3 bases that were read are TGTGCCAGCAGTGAACAGGGGGGTACAAATAATTCACCC. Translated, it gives CASSEQGGTNNSP. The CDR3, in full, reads CASSEQGGTNNSPLHF.

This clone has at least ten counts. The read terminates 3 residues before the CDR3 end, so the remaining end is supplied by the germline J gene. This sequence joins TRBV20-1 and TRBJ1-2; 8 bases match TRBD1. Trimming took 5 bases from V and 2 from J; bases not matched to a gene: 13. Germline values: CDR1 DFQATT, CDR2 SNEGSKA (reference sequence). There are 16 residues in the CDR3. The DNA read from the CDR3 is TGCAGTGCTTGGACAGGGAGTCCGTCCGGGAACTATGGC. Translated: CSAWTGSPSGNYG. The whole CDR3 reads CSAWTGSPSGNYGYTF.

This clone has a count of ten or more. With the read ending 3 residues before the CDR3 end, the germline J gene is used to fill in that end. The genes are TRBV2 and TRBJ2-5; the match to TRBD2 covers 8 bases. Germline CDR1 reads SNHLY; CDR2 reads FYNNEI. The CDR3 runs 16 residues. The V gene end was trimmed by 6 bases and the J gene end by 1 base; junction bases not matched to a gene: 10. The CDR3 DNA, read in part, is TGTGCCAGCAGCACTCTAGCGGGTGCCTTCCAAGAGACC. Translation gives CASSTLAGAFQET. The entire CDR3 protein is CASSTLAGAFQETQYF.

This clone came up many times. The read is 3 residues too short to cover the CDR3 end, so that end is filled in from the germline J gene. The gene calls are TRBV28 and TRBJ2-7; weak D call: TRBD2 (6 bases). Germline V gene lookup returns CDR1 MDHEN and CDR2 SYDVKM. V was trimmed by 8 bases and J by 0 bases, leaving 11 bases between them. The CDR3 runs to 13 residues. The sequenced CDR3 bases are TGTGCCAGCCGGCGGCGGGACTCCTACGAG. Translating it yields CASRRRDSYE. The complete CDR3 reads CASRRRDSYEQYF.

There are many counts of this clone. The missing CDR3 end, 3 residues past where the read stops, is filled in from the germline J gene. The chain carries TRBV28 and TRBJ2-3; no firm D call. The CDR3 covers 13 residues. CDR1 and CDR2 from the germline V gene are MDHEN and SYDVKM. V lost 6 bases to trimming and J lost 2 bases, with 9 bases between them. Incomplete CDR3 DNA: TGTGCCAGCAGAGGGCGAGTCACAGATACG. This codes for CASRGRVTDT. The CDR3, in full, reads CASRGRVTDTQYF.

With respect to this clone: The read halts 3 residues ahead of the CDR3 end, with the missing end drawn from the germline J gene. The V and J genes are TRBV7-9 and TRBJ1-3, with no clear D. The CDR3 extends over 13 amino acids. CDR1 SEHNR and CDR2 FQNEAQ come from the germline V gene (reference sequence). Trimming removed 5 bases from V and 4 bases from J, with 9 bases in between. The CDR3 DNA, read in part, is TGTGCCAGCAGCATCAGTGAGGGAAACACC. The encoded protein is CASSISEGNT. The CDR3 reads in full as CASSISEGNTIYF.

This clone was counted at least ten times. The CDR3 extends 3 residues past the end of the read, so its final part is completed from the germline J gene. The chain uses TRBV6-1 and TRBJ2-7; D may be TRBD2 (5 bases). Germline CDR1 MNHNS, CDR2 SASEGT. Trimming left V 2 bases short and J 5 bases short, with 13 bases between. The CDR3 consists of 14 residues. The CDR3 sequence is CASSETGYFHEQYF. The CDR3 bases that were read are TGTGCCAGCAGTGAAACGGGGTACTTCCACGAG.

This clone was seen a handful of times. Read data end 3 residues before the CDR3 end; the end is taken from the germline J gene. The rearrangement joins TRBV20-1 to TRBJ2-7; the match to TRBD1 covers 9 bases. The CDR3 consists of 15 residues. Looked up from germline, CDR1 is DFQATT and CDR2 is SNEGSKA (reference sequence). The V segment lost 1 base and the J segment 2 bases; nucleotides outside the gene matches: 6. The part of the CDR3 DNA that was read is TGCAGTGCTAGAGTCCTGACAGGGGGGGCCTACGAG. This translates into CSARVLTGGAYE. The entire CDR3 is CSARVLTGGAYEQYF.

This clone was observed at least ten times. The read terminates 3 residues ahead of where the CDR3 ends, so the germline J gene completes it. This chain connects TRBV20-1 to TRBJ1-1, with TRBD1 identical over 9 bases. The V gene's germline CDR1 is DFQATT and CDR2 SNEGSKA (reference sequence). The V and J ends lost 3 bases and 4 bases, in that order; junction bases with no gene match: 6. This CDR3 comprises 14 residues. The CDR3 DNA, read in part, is TGCAGTGCTAGGGACAGGGGAGGGAGCACTGAA. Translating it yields CSARDRGGSTE. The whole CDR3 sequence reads CSARDRGGSTEAFF.

The chain's CDR3 is CSVEGPGTSNYEYTF. Partial CDR3 DNA: TGCAGCGTTGAGGGGCCCGGGACTTCCAACTACGAG. The genes are TRBV29-1 and TRBJ1-2; weak D call: TRBD1 (5 bases). The read is 3 residues too short to cover the CDR3 end, so that end is filled in from the germline J gene. Per the germline V gene, CDR1 is SQVTM and CDR2 is ANQGSEA. The CDR3 is 15 residues long.

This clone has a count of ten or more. Incomplete CDR3 DNA: TGTGCCAGCAGAAAAAATCCGGGTGGGGATACG. Encoded protein: CASRKNPGGDT. The entire CDR3 is CASRKNPGGDTQYF. The chain combines TRBV11-3 with TRBJ2-3; D uncertain. The read halts 3 residues ahead of the CDR3 end, with the missing end drawn from the germline J gene. Trimming removed 6 bases from V and 6 bases from J, with 16 bases in between. From germline, CDR1 is SGHNT and CDR2 YENEEA. There are 14 residues in the CDR3.

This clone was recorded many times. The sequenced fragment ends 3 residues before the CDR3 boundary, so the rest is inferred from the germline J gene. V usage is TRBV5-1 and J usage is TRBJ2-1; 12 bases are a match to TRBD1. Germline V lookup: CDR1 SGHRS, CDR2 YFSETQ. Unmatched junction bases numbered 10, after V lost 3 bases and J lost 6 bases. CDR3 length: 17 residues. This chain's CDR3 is CASSSRPGQGAGNEQFF. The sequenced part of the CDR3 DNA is TGCGCCAGCAGCTCCCGGCCGGGACAGGGGGCGGGCAATGAG.

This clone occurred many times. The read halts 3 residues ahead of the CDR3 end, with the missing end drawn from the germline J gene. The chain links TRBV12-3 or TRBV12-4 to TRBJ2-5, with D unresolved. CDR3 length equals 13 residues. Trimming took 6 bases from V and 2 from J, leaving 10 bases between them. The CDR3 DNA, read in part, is TGTGCCAGCAGCTCAGCAGGTCAAGAGACC. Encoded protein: CASSSAGQET. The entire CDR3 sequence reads CASSSAGQETQYF.

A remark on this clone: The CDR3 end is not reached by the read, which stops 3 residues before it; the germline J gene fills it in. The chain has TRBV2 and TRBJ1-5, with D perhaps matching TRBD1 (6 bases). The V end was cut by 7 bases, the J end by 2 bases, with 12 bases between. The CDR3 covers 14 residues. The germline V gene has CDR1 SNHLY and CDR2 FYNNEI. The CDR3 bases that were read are TGTGCCAGCACCCGACAGGTCGGCAATCAGCCC. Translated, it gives CASTRQVGNQP. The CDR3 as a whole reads CASTRQVGNQPQHF.

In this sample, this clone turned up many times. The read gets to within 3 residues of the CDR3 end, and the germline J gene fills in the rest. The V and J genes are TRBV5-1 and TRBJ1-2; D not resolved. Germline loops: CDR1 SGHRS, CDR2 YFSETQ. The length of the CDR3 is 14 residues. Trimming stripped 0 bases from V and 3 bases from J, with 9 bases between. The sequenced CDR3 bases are TGCGCCAGCAGCTTGGCCGTCGGGGACTATGGC. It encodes CASSLAVGDYG. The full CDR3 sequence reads CASSLAVGDYGYTF.

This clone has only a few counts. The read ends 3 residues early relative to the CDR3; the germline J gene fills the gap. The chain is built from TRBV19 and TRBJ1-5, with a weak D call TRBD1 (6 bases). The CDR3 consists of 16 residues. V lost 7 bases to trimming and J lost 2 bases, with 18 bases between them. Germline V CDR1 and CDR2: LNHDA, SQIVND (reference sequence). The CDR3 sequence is CASMRTGGHGNQPQHF. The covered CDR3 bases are TGTGCCAGTATGAGGACGGGGGGACATGGCAATCAGCCC.

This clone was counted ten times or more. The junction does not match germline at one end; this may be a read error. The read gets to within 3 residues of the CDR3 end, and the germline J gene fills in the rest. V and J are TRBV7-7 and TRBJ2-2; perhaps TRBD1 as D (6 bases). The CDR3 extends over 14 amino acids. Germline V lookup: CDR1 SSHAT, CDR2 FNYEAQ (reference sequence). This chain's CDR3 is CASSRTGTTGELFF. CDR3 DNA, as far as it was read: TGTGCTAGCAGCCGTACAGGGACGACCGGGGAG.

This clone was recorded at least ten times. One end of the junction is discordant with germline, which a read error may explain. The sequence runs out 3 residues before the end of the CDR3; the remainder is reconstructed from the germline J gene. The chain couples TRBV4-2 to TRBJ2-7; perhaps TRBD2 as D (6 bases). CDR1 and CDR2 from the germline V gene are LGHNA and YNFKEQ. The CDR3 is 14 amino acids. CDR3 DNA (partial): TGCGCCAGCAGCCAAGAGTGGAGGGTACACGAG. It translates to CASSQEWRVHE. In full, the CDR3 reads CASSQEWRVHEQYF.

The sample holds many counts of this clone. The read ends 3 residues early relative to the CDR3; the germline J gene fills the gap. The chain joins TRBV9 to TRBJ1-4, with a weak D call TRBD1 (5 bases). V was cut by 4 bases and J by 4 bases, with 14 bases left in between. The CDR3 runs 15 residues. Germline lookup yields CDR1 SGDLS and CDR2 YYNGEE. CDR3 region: CASSPFPQGNEKLFF. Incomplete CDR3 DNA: TGTGCCAGCAGCCCCTTTCCGCAGGGTAATGAAAAA.

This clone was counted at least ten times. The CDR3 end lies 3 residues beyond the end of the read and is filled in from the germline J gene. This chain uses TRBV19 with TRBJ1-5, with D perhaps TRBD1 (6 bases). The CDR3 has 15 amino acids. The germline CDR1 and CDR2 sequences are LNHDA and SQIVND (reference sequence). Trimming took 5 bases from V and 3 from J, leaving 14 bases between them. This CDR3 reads CASSAQGNNNQPQHF. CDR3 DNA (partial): TGTGCCAGTAGTGCCCAGGGGAATAACAATCAGCCC.

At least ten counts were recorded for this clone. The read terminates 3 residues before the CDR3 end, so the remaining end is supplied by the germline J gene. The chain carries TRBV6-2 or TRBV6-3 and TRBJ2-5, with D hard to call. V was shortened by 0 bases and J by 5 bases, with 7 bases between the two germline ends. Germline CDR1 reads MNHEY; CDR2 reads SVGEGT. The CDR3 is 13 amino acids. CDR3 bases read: TGTGCCAGCAGTTACTCCGAGGTCGAGACC. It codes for CASSYSEVET. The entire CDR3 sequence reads CASSYSEVETQYF.